This passage covers 9 T cell receptor beta chains from one sample sequenced in a study of alternative splicing in chronic myeloid leukemia remission. Background on the study: Trial remission samples were taken at major or complete molecular response, at 12 or 24 months.

Poly-A-selected mRNA from 1 ug total RNA formed the libraries. TCRdb re-called the bulk RNA-seq reads; one entry per CDR3 protein, DNA not given. Of almost 300 distinct CDR3 sequences in the sample, almost 99% were seen once. This sample comprised PBMCs or total blood leukocytes (not recorded which), obtained during remission. The source of these receptors is an adult with chronic myeloid leukemia.

This rearrangement joins TRBV5-1 to TRBJ2-1; lacking DNA, the TRBD2 call made by TCRdb goes unchecked. The germline V gene encodes CDR1 SGHRS and CDR2 YFSETQ. This CDR3 has 14 residues. This chain's CDR3 is CASSRIGEHNEQFF.

The V gene is TRBV5-6, the J gene TRBJ1-3. This CDR3 has 15 residues. Germline V gene data show CDR1 as SGHDT and CDR2 as YYEEEE. The CDR3 spells CASSRDLASGNTIYF. Variable domain in full (rest from reference TRBV5-6 and TRBJ1-3): DAGVTQSPTHLIKTRGQQVTLRCSPKSGHDTVSWYQQALGQGPQFIFQYYEEEERQRGNFPDRFSGHQFPNYSSELNVNALLLGDSALYLCASSRDLASGNTIYFGEGSWLTVV.

The chain couples TRBV11-2 to TRBJ2-3; TCRdb's assignment of TRBD2 cannot be checked, as there is no DNA. Germline V CDR1 and CDR2: SGHAT, FQNNGV. The CDR3 loop spans 16 amino acids. The CDR3 reads CASSLDADLQGGTQYF.

The genes are TRBV29-1 and TRBJ2-5; checking the TCRdb D call of TRBD1 is not possible without DNA. Germline lookup yields CDR1 SQVTM and CDR2 ANQGSEA. The CDR3 loop spans 14 amino acids. The CDR3 loop reads CSGIRRSLQETQHF. Full variable domain (remainder filled in from reference TRBV29-1 and TRBJ2-5): SAVISQKPSRDICQRGTSLTIQCQVDSQVTMMFWYRQQPGQSLTLIATANQGSEATYESGFVIDKFPISRPNLTFSTLTVSNMSPEDSSIYLCSGIRRSLQETQHFGPGTRLLVL.

V is TRBV7-9 and J is TRBJ2-6; TCRdb's D gene call, TRBD2, goes unchecked for lack of DNA. The CDR3 is made up of 16 amino acids. Looked up from germline, CDR1 is SEHNR and CDR2 is FQNEAQ (reference sequence). The CDR3 region is CASSLSWGSGANVLTF.

V gene TRBV19 combines with J gene TRBJ1-2; TCRdb gives TRBD1 as the D gene, but with no DNA this cannot be confirmed. Germline values: CDR1 LNHDA, CDR2 SQIVND (reference sequence). CDR3 length: 16 residues. CDR3 residues: CASCPMGQGGDYGYTF.

The rearrangement uses TRBV12-3 or TRBV12-4 and TRBJ2-7; TCRdb gives TRBD2 as the D gene, but with no DNA this cannot be confirmed. The CDR3 has 16 amino acids. CDR3 in amino acids: CASSRRGSGSSYEQYF.

The rearrangement uses TRBV16 and TRBJ1-2. The germline V gene has CDR1 KGHSY and CDR2 FQNENV. The CDR3 covers 14 residues. The CDR3 region is CASSQSSDPYGYTF.

This CDR3 is CASWAGIEGYTF. The chain uses TRBV6-5 and TRBJ1-2. CDR3 length: 12 amino acids. Germline CDR1 is MNHEY and CDR2 is SVGAGI.